This is a list of T cell receptor beta chains from one sample in a study of T cell responses to AZD1222 COVID-19 vaccine. The protocol was immunoSEQ multiplex PCR, while the TCRdb copy is restricted to in-frame clones and leaves out a portion. The sample shows approximately 150,000 clones, roughly 89% of them seen only once. The sample was peripheral blood, taken 28 days after the second dose of the MenACWY control vaccine. The receptors derive from an adult who received the MenACWY meningococcal vaccine as a control. The CDR3 runs from the conserved cysteine through the conserved F or W. The D gene is left open where the match is weak. Clone size is stated in some rows and not others, as once, few, many or a class when expanded.

v_call,d_call,j_call,clone_size,cdr3_nt,cdr3_aa
TRBV6-4,-,TRBJ2-2,-,TGTGCCAGCAGCGCTTCCGGGGAGCTGTTTTTT,CASSASGELFF
TRBV3-1/TRBV3-2,TRBD2,TRBJ2-7,once,TGTGCCAGCAGCCCCACTAGCGGGGGTGCCTACGAGCAGTACTTC,CASSPTSGGAYEQYF
TRBV7-8,-,TRBJ1-1,-,TGTGCCAGCAGCCCCCTAGGGGCAGGGGAGAACACTGAAGCTTTCTTT,CASSPLGAGENTEAFF
TRBV28,TRBD1,TRBJ2-5,-,TGTGCCAGCAGTCCCCGGACAGGAATACAAGAGACCCAGTACTTC,CASSPRTGIQETQYF
TRBV7-3,TRBD2,TRBJ2-2,-,TGTGCCAGCAGCTCTCAAGCGGGAAACACCGGGGAGCTGTTTTTT,CASSSQAGNTGELFF
TRBV5-6,-,TRBJ1-6,-,TGTGCCAGCAGCTTGGCCGGGGCCTCCTATAATTCACCCCTCCACTTT,CASSLAGASYNSPLHF
TRBV24-1,-,TRBJ2-6,-,TGTGCCACCAGTCGCTCTGGGGCCAACGTCCTGACTTTC,CATSRSGANVLTF
TRBV5-8,TRBD1,TRBJ2-5,-,TGTGCCAGCAGCTTTTACAGGGGCGGGGAGACCCAGTACTTC,CASSFYRGGETQYF
TRBV12-3/TRBV12-4,-,TRBJ2-2,-,TGTGCCAGCAGCGGCCAGAACACCGGGGAGCTGTTTTTT,CASSGQNTGELFF
TRBV19,-,TRBJ1-6,-,TGTGCCAGTAGTACAGGGAGCCCTTATTCACCCCTCCACTTT,CASSTGSPYSPLHF
TRBV4-3,-,TRBJ1-1,-,TGCGCCAGCAGCCAGCGGAATGCGGGGACTGAAGCTTTCTTT,CASSQRNAGTEAFF
TRBV29-1,-,TRBJ2-7,-,TGCAGCGTTGGGCAGGGAGATTACGAGCAGTACTTC,CSVGQGDYEQYF
TRBV12-3/TRBV12-4,TRBD1,TRBJ2-3,-,TGTGCCAGCAGCCGGGACAGGGCAGATACGCAGTATTTT,CASSRDRADTQYF
TRBV28,-,TRBJ1-3,-,TGTGCCAGCAGTTTATCTTTCAGTGAAATCTCTGGAAACACCATATATTTT,CASSLSFSEISGNTIYF
TRBV19,-,TRBJ1-1,-,TGTGCCAGTAGTATTAGGGCCGGGCTTGAAGCTTTCTTT,CASSIRAGLEAFF
TRBV27,TRBD1,TRBJ1-4,once,TGTGCCAGCAGTTTGGGGGGACAGGGCAGGGGACCAAATGAAAAACTGTTTTTT,CASSLGGQGRGPNEKLFF
TRBV28,-,TRBJ1-5,-,TGTGCCAGCAGTCGAGGACAGAGTTTTGATCAGCCCCAGCATTTT,CASSRGQSFDQPQHF